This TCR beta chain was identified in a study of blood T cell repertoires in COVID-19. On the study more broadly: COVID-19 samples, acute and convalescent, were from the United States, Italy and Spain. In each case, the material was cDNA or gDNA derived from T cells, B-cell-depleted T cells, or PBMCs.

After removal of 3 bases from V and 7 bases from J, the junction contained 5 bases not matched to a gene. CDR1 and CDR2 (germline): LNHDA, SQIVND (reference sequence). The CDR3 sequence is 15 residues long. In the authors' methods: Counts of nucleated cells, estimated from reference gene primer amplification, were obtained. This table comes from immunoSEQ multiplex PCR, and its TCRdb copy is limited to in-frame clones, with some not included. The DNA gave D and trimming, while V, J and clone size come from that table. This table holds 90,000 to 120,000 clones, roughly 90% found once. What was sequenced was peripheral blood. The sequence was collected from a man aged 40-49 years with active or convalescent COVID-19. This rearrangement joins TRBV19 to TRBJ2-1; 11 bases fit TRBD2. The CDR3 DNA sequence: TGTGCCAGTAGTATCGGACTAGCGGGCCATAATGAGCAGTTCTTC. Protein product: CASSIGLAGHNEQFF.